One T cell receptor beta chain is described in this entry. The antigen is not known. These data belong to a study of CD8+ T cells in alopecia areata. The wider study: Treated patients were dosed with oral tofacitinib, taking 5 to 10 mg twice daily. Notes on the study in general: Normal skin's resident alphabeta T cells are sequenced alongside lesional scalp T cells. Mice showed TCR sharing more clearly than patients did, possibly owing to HLA.

Sequencing relied on a cDNA template that was reverse transcribed from extracted RNA. Sequencing was performed with immunoSEQ multiplex PCR; in TCRdb, only in-frame clones are kept and a portion is missing. The repertoire has more than 85,000 clones, about 40% of them found once; the top ten carry roughly 0.79%. This CDR3 comprises 13 residues. V gave up 2 bases and J gave up 6 bases; unmatched junction bases: 2. Germline lookup yields CDR1 SGDLS and CDR2 YYNGEE. This receptor was identified in a human donor with alopecia areata. Specimen: CD4+ T cells sorted from blood. The V and J genes are TRBV9 and TRBJ2-1; 7 nucleotides match TRBD1. The CDR3, as DNA: TGTGCCAGCAGCGTGGGACAGACCAATGAGCAGTTCTTC. Its translation is CASSVGQTNEQFF. The whole variable domain, remainder taken from reference TRBV9 and TRBJ2-1, is DSGVTQTPKHLITATGQRVTLRCSPRSGDLSVYWYQQSLDQGLQFLIQYYNGEERAKGNILERFSAQQFPDLHSELNLSSLELGDSALYFCASSVGQTNEQFFGPGTRLTVL.